This TCR beta chain was identified during a study of T cells after yellow fever vaccination. Study-level background: Researchers used SMART-Seq v4 Ultra Low Input to prepare fractions that had low cell numbers.

TCRdb redid the calling of the 5' RACE reads with MiXCR, one entry per CDR3 protein. The repertoire holds a few hundred thousand distinct CDR3 sequences, with about 7% as singletons. This clonotype was detected only a few times. The germline V and J ends were trimmed by 4 bases and 1 base, with 13 bases remaining between them. This CDR3 spans 14 amino acids. From germline, CDR1 is DFQATT and CDR2 SNEGSKA (reference sequence). The clonotype comes from a man aged 25 to 45 who received the YFV17D yellow fever vaccine. The sequences come from CD4+ T cells sorted from PBMCs, collected on the day of the yellow fever booster vaccination. The chain has TRBV20-1 and TRBJ2-5; D gene ambiguous. CDR3 sequence (DNA): TGCAGTGCTAAAATCCCCCTGCTCCAAGAGACCCAGTACTTC. Encoded protein: CSAKIPLLQETQYF.